Shown below are 31 T cell receptor beta chains from a single sample sequenced in a study of blood T cell repertoires in COVID-19. Measured with immunoSEQ multiplex PCR; TCRdb has only the in-frame clones, and not every one. The sample has more than 300,000 clones; approximately 88% are singletons. Sequenced input: peripheral blood. These receptors were obtained from a woman in her thirties with COVID-19, enrolled during active disease.

This clone was seen just once. J is TRBJ2-3 and V is TRBV27, with TRBD1 identical over 9 bases. With V trimmed by 2 bases and J by 0 bases, 6 bases remained unmatched. Germline assignment: CDR1 MNHEY and CDR2 SMNVEV (reference sequence). CDR3 size: 17 residues. The CDR3 nucleotides are TGTGCCAGCAGTTTAACGGGACAGGGCCCTAGCACAGATACGCAGTATTTT. It is translated as CASSLTGQGPSTDTQYF.

The chain links TRBV27 to TRBJ1-1; 9 nucleotides match TRBD1. Trimming cost V 2 bases and J 5 bases; bases outside gene matches: 6. CDR1 and CDR2 (germline): MNHEY, SMNVEV (reference sequence). The CDR3 has 15 amino acids. DNA for the CDR3: TGTGCCAGCAGTTTAACCGGGACAGGGAGTACTGAAGCTTTCTTT. Protein sequence: CASSLTGTGSTEAFF.

J is TRBJ2-1 and V is TRBV30; 8 positions agree with TRBD2. The CDR3 totals 14 residues. Germline assignment: CDR1 GTSNPN and CDR2 SVGIG (reference sequence). Trimming at V came to 0 bases and at J to 7 bases, leaving 5 bases not matched to a gene. CDR3 in amino acids: CAWSVDSGGNEQFF. The CDR3 nucleotides read TGTGCCTGGAGTGTTGACAGCGGGGGAAATGAGCAGTTCTTC.

V and J are TRBV11-2 and TRBJ1-2; 8 nucleotides match TRBD1. The CDR3 runs 16 residues. Germline CDR1 reads SGHAT; CDR2 reads FQNNGV. V was pared by 7 bases and J by 5 bases, with 15 bases of the junction left unmatched. CDR3: CASIHRGTERMYGYTF. The CDR3 DNA is TGTGCCAGCATCCACAGGGGGACAGAAAGGATGTATGGCTACACCTTC.

V gene TRBV28 combines with J gene TRBJ1-4; TRBD1 is a possible D gene (5 bases). The CDR3 is 14 residues long. CDR1 and CDR2 from the germline V gene are MDHEN and SYDVKM. The V end was cut by 2 bases, the J end by 8 bases, with 12 bases between. CDR3 in amino acids: CASSLGGEMEKLFF. Here the CDR3 DNA reads TGTGCCAGCAGTTTAGGAGGGGAAATGGAAAAACTGTTTTTT.

The V call is TRBV19, the J call TRBJ1-2; maybe TRBD1 (6 bases). Germline CDR1 LNHDA, CDR2 SQIVND (reference sequence). This CDR3 is 14 amino acids long. V was cut by 3 bases and J by 2 bases, with 10 bases left in between. DNA for the CDR3: TGTGCCAGTAGTATCCCTGGACAGAACTATGGCTACACCTTC. It codes for CASSIPGQNYGYTF.

This clone has just one count. The chain combines TRBV29-1 with TRBJ2-3; 10 nucleotides align to TRBD2. The germline V gene encodes CDR1 SQVTM and CDR2 ANQGSEA. The CDR3 covers 14 residues. J lost 3 bases, V lost 6 bases, and 6 bases had no gene match. As DNA, the CDR3 is TGCAGCGTCACAAGCGGGGGGGCAACAGATACGCAGTATTTT. Its protein is CSVTSGGATDTQYF.

The chain has TRBV7-2 and TRBJ1-6, with D possibly matching TRBD1 (6 bases). V lost 6 bases to trimming and J lost 9 bases, with 15 bases between them. Germline-derived CDR1 and CDR2 are SGHTA and FQGNSA. This CDR3 spans 14 amino acids. Here the CDR3 reads CASSSNRVGSPLHF. The CDR3 coding sequence is TGTGCCAGCAGTTCGAACAGGGTGGGTTCACCCCTCCACTTT.

This clone was observed a single time. V is TRBV6-1 and J is TRBJ2-7; 10 bases line up with TRBD2. The CDR3 extends over 15 amino acids. Trimming took 0 bases from V and 2 from J; bases not matched to a gene: 1. Germline values: CDR1 MNHNS, CDR2 SASEGT. The CDR3 region is CASSEAGLAAYEQYV. The CDR3 DNA reads as TGTGCCAGCAGTGAAGCAGGACTAGCGGCCTACGAGCAGTACGTC.

This clone was seen only once. The chain carries TRBV28 and TRBJ1-5, with no clear D. Per the germline V gene, CDR1 is MDHEN and CDR2 is SYDVKM. V lost 6 bases, J lost 6 bases, and 12 bases lay in between. This CDR3 is built from 13 residues. The CDR3 region has the DNA TGTGCCAGCAGCCGAGCGAGCGGTCAGCCCCAGCATTTT. It translates to CASSRASGQPQHF.

This sequence joins TRBV27 and TRBJ2-3; the D is unclear. CDR3 length: 17 residues. V was shortened by 2 bases and J by 0 bases, with 15 bases between the two germline ends. CDR1 is MNHEY, CDR2 SMNVEV, per germline (reference sequence). The CDR3 DNA reads as TGTGCCAGCAGTTTAACCCAGGCCAGTACTAGCACAGATACGCAGTATTTT. It translates to CASSLTQASTSTDTQYF.

The rearrangement uses TRBV27 and TRBJ1-5; no definite D call. V lost 6 bases and J lost 4, with 10 bases in between. The CDR3 sequence is 13 residues long. Germline CDR1 reads MNHEY; CDR2 reads SMNVEV (reference sequence). The chain's CDR3 is CASSGRENQPQHF. CDR3 nucleotide sequence: TGTGCCAGCAGCGGAAGGGAGAATCAGCCCCAGCATTTT.

CDR3 protein: CASSSIDSSNQPQHF. The CDR3 DNA reads TGCGCCAGCAGCTCCATTGACAGTAGCAATCAGCCCCAGCATTTT. V and J are TRBV5-1 and TRBJ1-5; possible D gene TRBD1, 5 bases. The germline V gene has CDR1 SGHRS and CDR2 YFSETQ. This CDR3 region has 15 residues. Trimming cost V 3 bases and J 0 bases, with 10 bases left between them.

The chain is built from TRBV6-1 and TRBJ2-7, with D perhaps matching TRBD2 (5 bases). The CDR3 is 13 residues long. Trimming pared 3 bases from V and 4 bases from J, leaving 10 bases between. Germline CDR1 MNHNS, CDR2 SASEGT. CDR3 nucleotides: TGTGCCAGCAGTGAGTGGACTGGGTACGAGCAGTACTTC. It codes for CASSEWTGYEQYF.

This clone was seen a single time. The chain employs TRBV5-1 and TRBJ1-4; D is perhaps TRBD1 (5 bases). V lost 4 bases and J 7 bases, leaving 14 bases between the germline ends. Germline CDR1 and CDR2: SGHRS and YFSETQ. The CDR3 has 14 residues. In DNA, the CDR3 is TGCGCCAGCAGCGGATCCGGGGGTGGTGAAAAACTGTTTTTT. As protein: CASSGSGGGEKLFF.

The chain links TRBV5-1 to TRBJ2-1, with TRBD2 matching over 11 bases. Losses at the gene ends were 4 bases for V and 5 bases for J; bases not matched to a gene: 8. Germline V gene lookup returns CDR1 SGHRS and CDR2 YFSETQ. There are 16 residues in the CDR3. Here the CDR3 reads CASSTIAGGLHNEQFF. CDR3 bases: TGCGCCAGCAGCACCATAGCGGGGGGGCTACACAATGAGCAGTTCTTC.

J is TRBJ1-1 and V is TRBV7-9; D gene ambiguous. Trimming removed 5 bases at V and 4 bases at J, with 5 bases between. The germline V gene has CDR1 SEHNR and CDR2 FQNEAQ (reference sequence). The CDR3 spans 11 residues. The CDR3 spells CASSRSTEAFF. The CDR3 DNA sequence: TGTGCCAGCAGCCGGAGCACTGAAGCTTTCTTT.

As to this clone: Other DNA sequences within the sample encode an identical CDR3. J is TRBJ2-3 and V is TRBV7-2; 8 bases fit TRBD1. The CDR3 contains 14 residues. V lost 1 base to trimming and J lost 4 bases; unmatched junction nucleotides: 1. Germline-derived CDR1 and CDR2 are SGHTA and FQGNSA. CDR3 in amino acids: CASSLDRGADTQYF. The CDR3 coding sequence is TGTGCCAGCAGCTTAGACAGGGGGGCAGATACGCAGTATTTT.

The rearrangement joins TRBV19 to TRBJ1-6, with a possible D match to TRBD1 (5 bases). There are 13 residues in the CDR3. The ends were cut back, 4 bases at V and 13 bases at J, with 14 bases in the middle. Germline lookup yields CDR1 LNHDA and CDR2 SQIVND (reference sequence). Here the CDR3 DNA reads TGTGCCAGTAGTACCGGGGGTATCAGCCCCCTCCACTTT. It yields the protein CASSTGGISPLHF.

The chain is built from TRBV2 and TRBJ1-6; D gene unclear. The CDR3 extends over 13 amino acids. V lost 11 bases, J lost 7 bases, and 15 bases lay in between. Germline CDR1 and CDR2: SNHLY and FYNNEI. This chain's CDR3 is CAARDNPNSPLHF. The CDR3 DNA reads TGTGCCGCAAGAGACAACCCAAATTCACCCCTCCACTTT.

The genes are TRBV28 and TRBJ1-2; 10 positions match TRBD1. CDR1 is MDHEN, CDR2 SYDVKM, per germline. The V and J ends lost 8 bases and 7 bases, in that order; junction bases with no gene match: 7. The CDR3 is 13 amino acids. CDR3 DNA: TGTGCCAGCGGGTCGACAGGGGGCCTTGGCTACACCTTC. Protein product: CASGSTGGLGYTF.

This chain links TRBV18 with TRBJ2-3; D is perhaps TRBD2 (7 bases). Trimming removed 2 bases from V and 4 bases from J, with 16 bases in between. The germline V gene has CDR1 KGHSH and CDR2 LQKENI. CDR3 length: 16 amino acids. CDR3 residues: CASSPVPPGGADTQYF. In nucleotides, the CDR3 is TGTGCCAGCTCACCAGTACCTCCGGGGGGCGCAGATACGCAGTATTTT.

This clone has a handful of counts. The chain has TRBV6-5 and TRBJ2-7, with D maybe TRBD1 (5 bases). Germline CDR1 reads MNHEY; CDR2 reads SVGAGI. V dropped 2 bases and J dropped 2 bases, with 13 bases sitting between them. The CDR3 runs 15 residues. The CDR3 DNA sequence: TGTGCCAGCAGTTACAGGGGTCCCGAACCCTACGAGCAGTACTTC. Its protein is CASSYRGPEPYEQYF.

On this clone: The sample has other DNA sequences that encode this CDR3 too. The chain recombines TRBV2 with TRBJ1-2; 7 bases agree with TRBD1. The CDR3 extends over 13 amino acids. Trimming at V came to 4 bases and at J to 1 base, leaving 0 bases not matched to a gene. Germline V gene data show CDR1 as SNHLY and CDR2 as FYNNEI. The CDR3 sequence is CASSGDSNYGYTF. As DNA, the CDR3 is TGTGCCAGCAGTGGGGACAGTAACTATGGCTACACCTTC.

The chain recombines TRBV19 with TRBJ2-5; 9 positions match TRBD2. V trimming: 3 bases; J trimming: 4 bases; junction bases outside the gene matches: 9. This CDR3 region has 16 residues. From germline, CDR1 is LNHDA and CDR2 SQIVND (reference sequence). CDR3 in amino acids: CASSISAGGAGETQYF. DNA for the CDR3: TGTGCCAGTAGTATTTCGGCGGGGGGGGCCGGAGAGACCCAGTACTTC.

The CDR3 spells CASSQEGQGGGGELFF. The CDR3 DNA reads TGCGCCAGCAGCCAAGAGGGACAGGGGGGTGGCGGGGAGCTGTTTTTT. The chain recombines TRBV4-1 with TRBJ2-2; TRBD1 agrees at 11 bases. The V gene end was trimmed by 0 bases and the J gene end by 7 bases; junction bases not matched to a gene: 4. Germline CDR1 reads MGHRA; CDR2 reads YSYEKL. The CDR3 sequence is 16 residues long.

The chain links TRBV27 to TRBJ2-7; D remains ambiguous. Germline-derived CDR1 and CDR2 are MNHEY and SMNVEV (reference sequence). The CDR3 spans 12 residues. Deletions cut 5 bases from V and 3 bases from J, with 8 bases between. CDR3 sequence: CASSVPIYEQYV. The CDR3 DNA reads as TGTGCCAGCAGTGTCCCCATCTACGAGCAGTACGTC.

The V gene is TRBV3-1 (or the pseudogene TRBV3-2), the J gene TRBJ1-2; D may be TRBD1 (5 bases). CDR3 length: 19 residues. CDR1 and CDR2 from the germline V gene are LGHDT and YNNKEL (reference sequence). V lost 2 bases, J lost 2 bases, and 24 bases lay in between. CDR3 nucleotide sequence: TGTGCCAGCAGCCAACTTGGATTCGTGGCTCGGGGGGAAAACTATGGCTACACCTTC. It codes for CASSQLGFVARGENYGYTF.

J is TRBJ1-2 and V is TRBV7-2; D might be TRBD1 (6 bases). This CDR3 comprises 15 residues. V was pared by 1 base and J by 7 bases, with 16 bases between. Germline loops: CDR1 SGHTA, CDR2 FQGNSA. CDR3 bases: TGTGCCAGCAGCTTAGTATCGGGGGGCGAGGGTGGCTACACCTTC. Encoded protein: CASSLVSGGEGGYTF.

This chain links TRBV5-1 with TRBJ1-3, with D possibly being TRBD1 (5 bases). Trimming shortened V by 4 bases and J by 0 bases, and 20 bases separated the two germline ends. Germline V CDR1 and CDR2: SGHRS, YFSETQ. The CDR3 covers 18 residues. The CDR3 here is CASSPRWGRKSSGNTIYF. In nucleotides, the CDR3 is TGCGCCAGCAGCCCGAGGTGGGGCAGGAAGAGCTCTGGAAACACCATATATTTT.

This sequence joins TRBV11-2 and TRBJ2-3; the match to TRBD2 covers 13 bases. There are 16 residues in the CDR3. V dropped 4 bases and J dropped 4; count of bases not matched to a gene: 5. Germline V gene lookup returns CDR1 SGHAT and CDR2 FQNNGV. The CDR3 nucleotides read TGTGCCAGCAGCTCTGGACTAGCGGGGGCGGCAGATACGCAGTATTTT. This codes for CASSSGLAGAADTQYF.